This paragraph reports one T cell receptor (beta chain). V was cut by 8 bases and J by 8 bases, with 24 bases left in between. CDR1 SEHNR and CDR2 FQNEAQ come from the germline V gene (reference sequence). The CDR3 is made up of 16 amino acids. This specimen belongs to a study of CD8 T cells in Susac syndrome. Sequencing of TCR beta was performed on blood CD8+ and CD4+ T cells. The multiple sclerosis controls were treatment-naive patients with relapsing-remitting disease that was stable or active. Random hexamers were used to reverse transcribe about 0.5 to 1 ug of RNA. With immunoSEQ multiplex PCR, TCR beta CDR3 was amplified across 54 Vbeta and 13 Jbeta. TCRdb re-analysed the immunoSEQ multiplex PCR reads in MiXCR, keeping a single row per CDR3 protein. Of around 280,000 distinct CDR3 sequences listed, about 90% are singletons.

The chain is built from TRBV7-9 and TRBJ1-4; no firm D call. The source is a human donor with multiple sclerosis. Source material: CD4+ T cells from PBMCs. CDR3 DNA sequence: TGTGCCAGCCACCCCTGGGAGACCCACATAAGAGAAAAACTGTTTTTT. Translation: CASHPWETHIREKLFF.